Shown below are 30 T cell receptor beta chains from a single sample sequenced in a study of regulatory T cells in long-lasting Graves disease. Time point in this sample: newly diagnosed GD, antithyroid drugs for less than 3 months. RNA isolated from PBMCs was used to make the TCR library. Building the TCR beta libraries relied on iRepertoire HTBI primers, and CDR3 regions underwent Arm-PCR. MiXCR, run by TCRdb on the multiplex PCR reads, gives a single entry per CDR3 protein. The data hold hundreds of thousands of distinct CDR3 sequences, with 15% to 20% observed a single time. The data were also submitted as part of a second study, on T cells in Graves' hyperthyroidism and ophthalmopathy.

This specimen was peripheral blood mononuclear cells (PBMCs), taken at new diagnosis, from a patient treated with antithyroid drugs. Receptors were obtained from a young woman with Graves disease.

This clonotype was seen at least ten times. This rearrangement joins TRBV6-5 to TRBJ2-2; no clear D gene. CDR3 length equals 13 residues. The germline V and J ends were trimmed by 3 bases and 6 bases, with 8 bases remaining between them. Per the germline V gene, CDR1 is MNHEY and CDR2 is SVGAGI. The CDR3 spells CASSYEHSGELFF. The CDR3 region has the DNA TGTGCCAGCAGTTATGAGCACTCCGGGGAGCTGTTTTTT.

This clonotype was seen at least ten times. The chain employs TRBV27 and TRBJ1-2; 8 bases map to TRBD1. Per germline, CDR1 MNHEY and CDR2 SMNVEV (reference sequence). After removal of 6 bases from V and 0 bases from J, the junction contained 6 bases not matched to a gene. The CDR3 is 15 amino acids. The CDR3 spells CASRAGTGPNYGYTF. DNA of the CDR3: TGTGCCAGCAGAGCCGGGACAGGACCTAACTATGGCTACACCTTC.

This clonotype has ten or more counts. The CDR3 protein is CSARETASGSTDTQYF. The CDR3, as DNA: TGCAGTGCTAGAGAAACTGCTAGCGGATCCACAGATACGCAGTATTTT. V and J are TRBV20-1 and TRBJ2-3, with 7 nucleotides matching TRBD2. The ends lost 0 bases at V and 2 bases at J; junction bases unmatched: 8. Germline V lookup: CDR1 DFQATT, CDR2 SNEGSKA (reference sequence). This CDR3 has 16 amino acids.

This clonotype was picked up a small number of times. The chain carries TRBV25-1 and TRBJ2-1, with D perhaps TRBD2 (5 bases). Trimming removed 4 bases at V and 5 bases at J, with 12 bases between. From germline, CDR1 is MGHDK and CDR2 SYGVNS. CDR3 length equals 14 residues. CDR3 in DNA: TGTGCCAGCAGTGGACCCCGGGATCACAATGAGCAGTTCTTC. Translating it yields CASSGPRDHNEQFF.

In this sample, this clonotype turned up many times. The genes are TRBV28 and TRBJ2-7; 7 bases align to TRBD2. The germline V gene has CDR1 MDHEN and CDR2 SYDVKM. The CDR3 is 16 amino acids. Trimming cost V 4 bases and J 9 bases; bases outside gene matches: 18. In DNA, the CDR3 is TGTGCCAGCAGTTCCCCCCCTCCCTCTAGCGGACTACGGCAGTACTTC. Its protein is CASSSPPPSSGLRQYF.

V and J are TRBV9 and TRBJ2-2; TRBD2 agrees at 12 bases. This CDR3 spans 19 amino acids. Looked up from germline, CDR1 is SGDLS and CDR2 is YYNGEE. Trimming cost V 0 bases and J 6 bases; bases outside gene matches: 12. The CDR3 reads CASSVVGTSGYITSGELFF. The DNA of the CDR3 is TGTGCCAGCAGCGTAGTAGGGACTAGCGGGTACATAACGTCCGGGGAGCTGTTTTTT.

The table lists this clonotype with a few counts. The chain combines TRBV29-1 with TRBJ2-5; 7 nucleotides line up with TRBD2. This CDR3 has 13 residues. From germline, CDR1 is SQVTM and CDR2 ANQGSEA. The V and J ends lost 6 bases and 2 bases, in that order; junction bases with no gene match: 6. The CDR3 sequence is CSVLGGVQETQYF. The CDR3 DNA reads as TGCAGCGTCCTGGGGGGGGTTCAAGAGACCCAGTACTTC.

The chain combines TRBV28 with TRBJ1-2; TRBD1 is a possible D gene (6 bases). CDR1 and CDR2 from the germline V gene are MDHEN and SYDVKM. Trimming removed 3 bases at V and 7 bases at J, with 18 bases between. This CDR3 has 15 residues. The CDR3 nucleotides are TGTGCCAGCAGTTTTTCTCCCCCTAGGGGGTCTGGCTACACCTTC. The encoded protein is CASSFSPPRGSGYTF.

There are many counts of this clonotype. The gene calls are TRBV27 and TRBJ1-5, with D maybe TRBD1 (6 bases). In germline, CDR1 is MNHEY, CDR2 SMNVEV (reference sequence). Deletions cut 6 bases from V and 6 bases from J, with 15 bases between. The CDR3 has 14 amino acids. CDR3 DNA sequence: TGTGCCAGCAGGAATAACAGGGTCGGTCAGCCCCAGCATTTT. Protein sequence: CASRNNRVGQPQHF.

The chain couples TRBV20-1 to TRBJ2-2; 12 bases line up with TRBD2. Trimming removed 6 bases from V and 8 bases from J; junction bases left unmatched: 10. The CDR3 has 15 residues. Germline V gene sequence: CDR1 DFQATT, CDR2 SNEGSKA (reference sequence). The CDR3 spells CSARTSGVRAGELFF. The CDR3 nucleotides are TGCAGTGCGCGGACTAGCGGGGTCCGGGCGGGGGAGCTGTTTTTT.

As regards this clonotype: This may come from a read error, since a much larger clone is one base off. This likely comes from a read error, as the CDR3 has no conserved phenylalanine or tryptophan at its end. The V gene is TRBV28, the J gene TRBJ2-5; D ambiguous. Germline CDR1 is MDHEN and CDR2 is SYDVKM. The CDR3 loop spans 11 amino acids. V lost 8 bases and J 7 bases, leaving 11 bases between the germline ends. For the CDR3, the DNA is TGTGCCAGCCTCAATAGTGGGACCCAGTACCTC. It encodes CASLNSGTQYL.

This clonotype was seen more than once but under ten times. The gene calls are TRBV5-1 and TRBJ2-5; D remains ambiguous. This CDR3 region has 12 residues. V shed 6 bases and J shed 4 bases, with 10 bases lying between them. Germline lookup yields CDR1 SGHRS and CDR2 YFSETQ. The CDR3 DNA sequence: TGCGCCAGCACCCACGGCACAGAGACCCAGTACTTC. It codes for CASTHGTETQYF. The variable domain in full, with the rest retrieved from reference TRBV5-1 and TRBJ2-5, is KAGVTQTPRYLIKTRGQQVTLSCSPISGHRSVSWYQQTPGQGLQFLFEYFSETQRNKGNFPGRFSGRQFSNSRSEMNVSTLELGDSALYLCASTHGTETQYFGPGTRLLVL.

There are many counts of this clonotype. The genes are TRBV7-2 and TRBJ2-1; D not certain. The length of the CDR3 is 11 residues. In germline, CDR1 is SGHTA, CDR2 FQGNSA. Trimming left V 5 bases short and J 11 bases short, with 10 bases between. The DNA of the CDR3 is TGTGCCAGCAGCGAGACGAAAAAGCAGTTCTTC. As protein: CASSETKKQFF.

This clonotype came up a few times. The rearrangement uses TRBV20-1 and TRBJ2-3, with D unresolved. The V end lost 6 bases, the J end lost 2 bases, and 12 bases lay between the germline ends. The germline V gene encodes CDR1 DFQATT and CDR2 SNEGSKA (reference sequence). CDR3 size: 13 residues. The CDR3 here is CSAWAAYTDTQYF. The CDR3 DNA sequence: TGCAGTGCATGGGCCGCGTACACAGATACGCAGTATTTT.

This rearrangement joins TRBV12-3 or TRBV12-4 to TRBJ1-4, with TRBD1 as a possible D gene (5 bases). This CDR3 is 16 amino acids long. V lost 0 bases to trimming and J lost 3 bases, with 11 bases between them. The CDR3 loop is CASSLAVGVANEKLFF. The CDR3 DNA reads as TGTGCCAGCAGTTTAGCAGTGGGGGTTGCTAATGAAAAACTGTTTTTT.

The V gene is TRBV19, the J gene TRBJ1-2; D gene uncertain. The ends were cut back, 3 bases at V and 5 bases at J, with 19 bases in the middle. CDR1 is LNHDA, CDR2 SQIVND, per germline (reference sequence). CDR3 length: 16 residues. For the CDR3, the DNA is TGTGCCAGTAGTATGCTGGAGGTGGGAAGGATTTATGGCTACACCTTC. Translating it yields CASSMLEVGRIYGYTF.

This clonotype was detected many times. The CDR3 DNA follows: TGTGCCAGCAGTGGACAGGGGGGAGCGACAGATACGCAGTATTTT. Its translation: CASSGQGGATDTQYF. The J gene is TRBJ2-3, the V gene TRBV2, with 9 bases fitting TRBD1. The germline V gene has CDR1 SNHLY and CDR2 FYNNEI. The CDR3 has 15 amino acids. Losses at the gene ends were 4 bases for V and 3 bases for J; bases not matched to a gene: 5.

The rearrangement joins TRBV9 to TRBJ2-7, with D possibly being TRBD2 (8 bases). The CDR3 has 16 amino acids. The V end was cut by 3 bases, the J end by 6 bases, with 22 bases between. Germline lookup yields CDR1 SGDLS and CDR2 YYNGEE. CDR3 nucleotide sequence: TGTGCCAGCAGCGCGAGCGGGGGATTCGGACAGGCCGAGCAGTACTTC. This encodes CASSASGGFGQAEQYF.

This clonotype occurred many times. In DNA, the CDR3 is TGTGCCAGCAGTTACGCATCCGGGGCCTCCTACGAGCAGTACTTC. Translating gives CASSYASGASYEQYF. This chain joins TRBV6-9 and TRBJ2-7; D may match TRBD1 or TRBD2 (5 bases each). CDR3 size: 15 residues. Germline values: CDR1 MNHGY, CDR2 SVAAGI. Between the trimmed V and J ends, which lost 3 bases and 0 bases, there was a span of 12 bases.

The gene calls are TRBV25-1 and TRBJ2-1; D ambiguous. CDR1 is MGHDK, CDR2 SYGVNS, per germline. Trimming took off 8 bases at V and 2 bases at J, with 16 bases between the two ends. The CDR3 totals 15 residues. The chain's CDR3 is CASQRTFRAYNEQFF. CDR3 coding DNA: TGTGCCAGCCAAAGGACCTTTCGGGCCTACAATGAGCAGTTCTTC.

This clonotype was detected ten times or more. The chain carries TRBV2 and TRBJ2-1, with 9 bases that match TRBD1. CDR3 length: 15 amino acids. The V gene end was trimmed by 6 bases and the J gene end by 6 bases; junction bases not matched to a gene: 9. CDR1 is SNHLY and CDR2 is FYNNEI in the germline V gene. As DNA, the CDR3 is TGTGCCAGCAGGGTGGACAGGGGTCTATCCAATGAGCAGTTCTTC. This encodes CASRVDRGLSNEQFF.

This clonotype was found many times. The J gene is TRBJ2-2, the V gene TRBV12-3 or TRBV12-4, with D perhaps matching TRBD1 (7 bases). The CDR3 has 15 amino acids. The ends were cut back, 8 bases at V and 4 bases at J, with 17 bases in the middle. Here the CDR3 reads CASGLRQGLTGELFF. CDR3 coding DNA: TGTGCCAGCGGCCTCAGACAGGGACTCACCGGGGAGCTGTTTTTT.

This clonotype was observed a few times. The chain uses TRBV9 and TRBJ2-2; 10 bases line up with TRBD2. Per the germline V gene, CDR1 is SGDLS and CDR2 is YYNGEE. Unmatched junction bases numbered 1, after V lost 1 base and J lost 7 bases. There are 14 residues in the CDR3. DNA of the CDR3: TGTGCCAGCAGCGTAAGGACTAGCGGCGGGGAGCTGTTTTTT. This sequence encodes CASSVRTSGGELFF.

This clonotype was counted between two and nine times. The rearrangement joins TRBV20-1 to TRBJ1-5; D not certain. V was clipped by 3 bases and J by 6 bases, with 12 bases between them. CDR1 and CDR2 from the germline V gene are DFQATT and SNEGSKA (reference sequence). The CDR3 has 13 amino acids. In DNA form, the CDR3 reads TGCAGTGCTAGCGGCCCGCCGGGTCAGCCCCAGCATTTT. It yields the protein CSASGPPGQPQHF.

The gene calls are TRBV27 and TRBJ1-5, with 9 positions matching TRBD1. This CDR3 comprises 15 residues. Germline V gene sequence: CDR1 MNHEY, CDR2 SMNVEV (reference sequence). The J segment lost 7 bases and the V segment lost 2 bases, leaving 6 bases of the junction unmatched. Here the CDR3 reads CASSLNGQGRQPQHF. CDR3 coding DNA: TGTGCCAGCAGTTTAAATGGACAGGGGCGCCAGCCCCAGCATTTT.

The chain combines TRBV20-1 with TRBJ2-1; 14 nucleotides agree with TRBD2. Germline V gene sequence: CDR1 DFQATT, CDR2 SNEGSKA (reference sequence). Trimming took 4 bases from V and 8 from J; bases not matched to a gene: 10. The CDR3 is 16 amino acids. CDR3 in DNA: TGCAGTGCTACTCCGACTAGCGGGAGGGCCGGCGATGAGCAGTTCTTC. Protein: CSATPTSGRAGDEQFF.

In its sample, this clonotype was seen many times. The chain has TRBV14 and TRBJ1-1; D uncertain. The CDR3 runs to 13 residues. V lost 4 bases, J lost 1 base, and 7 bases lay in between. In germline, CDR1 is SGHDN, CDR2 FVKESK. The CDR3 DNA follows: TGTGCCAGCAGCCGGAACACGAACACTGAAGCTTTCTTT. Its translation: CASSRNTNTEAFF.

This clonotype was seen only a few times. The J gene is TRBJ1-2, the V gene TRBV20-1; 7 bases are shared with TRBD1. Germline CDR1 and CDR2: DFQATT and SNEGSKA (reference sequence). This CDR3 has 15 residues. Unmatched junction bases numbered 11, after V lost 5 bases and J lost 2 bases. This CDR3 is CSAGTPGQLNYGYTF. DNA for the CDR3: TGCAGTGCTGGGACCCCGGGACAGCTCAACTATGGCTACACCTTC.

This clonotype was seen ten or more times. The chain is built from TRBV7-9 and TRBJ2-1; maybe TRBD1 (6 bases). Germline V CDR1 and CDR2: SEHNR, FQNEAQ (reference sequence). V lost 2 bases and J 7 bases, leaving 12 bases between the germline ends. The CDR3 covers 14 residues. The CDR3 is CASSLSGVVNEQFF. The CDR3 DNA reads TGTGCCAGCAGCTTATCAGGGGTCGTTAATGAGCAGTTCTTC.

CDR3 sequence (DNA): TGTGCCAGTACCTCGAGCGGGAGCACAGATACGCAGTATTTT. This sequence encodes CASTSSGSTDTQYF. The rearrangement joins TRBV19 to TRBJ2-3, with D possibly being TRBD2 (6 bases). V lost 7 bases and J lost 0, with 11 bases in between. CDR3 length: 14 amino acids. Germline V gene data show CDR1 as LNHDA and CDR2 as SQIVND (reference sequence).